This T cell receptor beta chain was recorded in a study of blood T cells in healthy people across ages. General study findings and limits: Across samples, TCR beta diversity tracked strongly with naive T cell percentage.

This clonotype turned up a few times. Its matching antigen is unknown. This CDR3 has 15 residues. Germline-derived CDR1 and CDR2 are MNHEY and SVGAGI. Then a second PCR, running roughly 7 to 11 cycles, was carried out with a sample-barcoded 5' primer and a J-beta primer mix. TCRdb re-called the 5' RACE reads through MiXCR, storing one row per CDR3 protein. The sample carries more than 650,000 distinct CDR3 sequences, about a fifth recorded once. The origin of this receptor is a man between 70 and 80 years old in good health. The gene calls are TRBV6-5 and TRBJ2-5; 9 bases are a match to TRBD2. The closer fit of TRBJ2-1 to the DNA end suggests the J call may be wrong. The sequenced material came from blood. CDR3 nucleotides: TGTGCCAGCACCTCAACTGGCGGGGGGGCTTGGGAGCAGTTCTTC. Protein product: CASTSTGGGAWEQFF.